A selection of T cell receptor beta chains follows, all from one sample in a study of cytomegalovirus exposure and HLA in healthy donors. Profiling relied on immunoSEQ multiplex PCR, and the TCRdb table lists in-frame clones only, not all of them. Among roughly 100,000 clones listed, around 10% were seen once. The sample comprised PBMCs. These receptor sequences come from a man between 50 and 59 years old in good health and CMV-seropositive. CDR3s include the opening cysteine and the closing phenylalanine or tryptophan. Each record gives: J gene, V gene, D gene, clone size, CDR3 protein, CDR3 DNA. A D gene is named only where the DNA matches it firmly. Only some rows state a clone size, as once, few, many or a class for expanded clones.

TRBJ2-2 | TRBV7-2 | TRBD2 | few | CASSLVVLAGTGELFF | TGTGCCAGCAGCTTAGTCGTCCTAGCGGGAACCGGGGAGCTGTTTTTT
TRBJ2-5 | TRBV18 | . | . | CASPRETQYF | TGTGCCAGCCCCCGGGAGACCCAGTACTTC
TRBJ2-1 | TRBV7-9 | TRBD2 | . | CASSPTGSLAGGTEQFF | TGTGCCAGCAGCCCGACCGGCTCCCTAGCGGGAGGGACTGAGCAGTTCTTC
TRBJ2-2 | TRBV5-1 | . | . | CASSFRVSGELFF | TGCGCCAGCAGCTTCAGGGTATCCGGGGAGCTGTTTTTT
TRBJ2-3 | TRBV7-9 | TRBD2 | . | CASSLLAGAVTDTQYF | TGTGCCAGCAGCTTACTAGCGGGAGCCGTCACAGATACGCAGTATTTT
TRBJ2-3 | TRBV9 | . | . | CASSGGLPDTQYF | TGTGCCAGCAGCGGGGGCCTGCCAGATACGCAGTATTTT
TRBJ2-7 | TRBV7-6 | . | few | CASSLSQFSYEQYF | TGTGCCAGCAGCTTATCACAGTTCTCCTACGAGCAGTACTTC
TRBJ1-1 | TRBV18 | TRBD1 | few | CASSPFRQGTNTEAFF | TGTGCCAGCTCACCCTTCCGACAGGGGACCAACACTGAAGCTTTCTTT
TRBJ1-6 | TRBV2 | TRBD1 | . | CASRSTGGGNSPLHF | TGTGCCAGCAGATCCACAGGGGGCGGTAATTCACCCCTCCACTTT
TRBJ2-1 | TRBV5-4 | . | . | CASSYTGLYEQFF | TGTGCCAGCAGCTATACAGGGCTCTATGAGCAGTTCTTC
TRBJ1-4 | TRBV19 | TRBD1 | . | CASSATGGFNEKLFF | TGTGCCAGTAGTGCCACAGGGGGCTTTAATGAAAAACTGTTTTTT
TRBJ2-7 | TRBV4-2 | . | few | CASSQPDSTGYEQYF | TGTGCCAGCAGCCAACCTGATTCGACAGGCTACGAGCAGTACTTC
TRBJ1-2 | TRBV30 | . | few | CAWSVLAGFKGYTF | TGTGCCTGGAGTGTATTGGCCGGGTTTAAGGGCTACACCTTC
TRBJ2-5 | TRBV7-9 | . | few | CASSSQGPPQETQYF | TGTGCCAGCAGCTCCCAGGGGCCTCCACAAGAGACCCAGTACTTC
TRBJ2-6 | TRBV6-5 | . | . | CASSYDSGANVPTF | TGTGCCAGCAGTTACGACTCTGGGGCCAACGTCCCGACTTTC
TRBJ2-7 | TRBV15 | TRBD2 | few | CATSSGTSGKNEQYF | TGTGCCACCAGCAGCGGGACTAGCGGGAAGAACGAGCAGTACTTC
TRBJ2-2 | TRBV7-9 | TRBD2 | . | CASSPRSGSNTGELFF | TGTGCCAGCAGCCCCCGGAGCGGGAGTAACACCGGGGAGCTGTTTTTT
TRBJ2-1 | TRBV29-1 | TRBD2 | . | CSVALRLAGYNEQFF | TGCAGCGTTGCCCTTCGACTAGCGGGATACAATGAGCAGTTCTTC
TRBJ2-3 | TRBV9 | TRBD2 | . | CASSPGTISAWGTQYF | TGTGCCAGCAGCCCGGGGACTATCTCGGCCTGGGGTACGCAGTATTTT
TRBJ2-5 | TRBV29-1 | TRBD2 | few | CSVTTSGKETQYF | TGCAGCGTTACGACTAGCGGGAAAGAGACCCAGTACTTC
TRBJ2-7 | TRBV28 | TRBD2 | once | CASSLFGEGYSYEQYF | TGTGCCAGCAGTTTATTTGGGGAGGGCTACTCCTACGAGCAGTACTTC
TRBJ2-3 | TRBV6-1 | . | few | CASSEEEGVGGYRDTQYF | TGTGCCAGCAGTGAAGAAGAAGGTGTGGGAGGTTATAGGGATACGCAGTATTTT
TRBJ2-2 | TRBV6-1 | TRBD1 | few | CASSRQQGKAGELFF | TGTGCCAGCTCGAGGCAACAGGGGAAGGCCGGGGAGCTGTTTTTT
TRBJ2-2 | TRBV7-9 | . | . | CASSYAGGARLFF | TGTGCCAGCAGCTACGCCGGGGGTGCAAGGCTGTTTTTT
TRBJ2-2 | TRBV2 | TRBD2 | . | CASSKVAGMNTGELFF | TGTGCCAGCAGTAAGGTAGCGGGGATGAACACCGGGGAGCTGTTTTTT
TRBJ1-6 | TRBV7-9 | TRBD1 | . | CASSSGTGNSPLHF | TGTGCCAGCAGCTCTGGGACAGGGAATTCACCCCTCCACTTT
TRBJ1-1 | TRBV28 | . | few | CASSFSGAGIMNTEAFF | TGTGCCAGCAGTTTTAGTGGCGCAGGGATAATGAACACTGAAGCTTTCTTT
TRBJ1-6 | TRBV27 | TRBD1 | few | CASSPGTANSPLHF | TGTGCCAGCAGTCCAGGGACAGCCAATTCACCCCTCCACTTT
TRBJ2-7 | TRBV19 | TRBD2 | few | CASTDSGSIYEQYF | TGTGCCAGTACTGATAGCGGGAGCATCTACGAGCAGTACTTC
TRBJ2-2 | TRBV5-6 | TRBD1 | few | CASRPRTGFTGELFF | TGTGCCAGCAGGCCAAGGACAGGGTTCACCGGGGAGCTGTTTTTT
TRBJ2-1 | TRBV27 | TRBD2 | . | CASSLTSGRSNEQFF | TGTGCCAGCAGCTTGACTAGCGGGAGAAGCAATGAGCAGTTCTTC
TRBJ2-3 | TRBV4-3 | . | few | CASSRKSGITDTQYF | TGCGCCAGCAGCCGAAAGTCGGGGATCACAGATACGCAGTATTTT
TRBJ1-5 | TRBV5-8 | . | few | CASSLEGSRGPQHF | TGTGCCAGCAGCTTGGAAGGCAGCCGGGGGCCCCAGCATTTT
TRBJ2-7 | TRBV13 | . | . | CASSHLESPYEQYF | TGTGCCAGCAGCCACCTTGAAAGCCCCTACGAGCAGTACTTC
TRBJ1-2 | TRBV4-1 | . | few | CASSQDGHGYTF | TGCGCCAGCAGCCAAGATGGCCATGGCTACACCTTC
TRBJ1-3 | TRBV10-3 | . | . | CAIRTDSTIGNTIYF | TGTGCCATCAGGACGGACAGTACGATTGGAAACACCATATATTTT
TRBJ1-1 | TRBV29-1 | . | . | CSVEDLGRITEAFF | TGCAGCGTTGAAGATCTCGGTAGAATCACTGAAGCTTTCTTT
TRBJ1-2 | TRBV29-1 | . | . | CSVSGGGYTF | TGCAGCGTTAGCGGGGGCGGCTACACCTTC
TRBJ1-1 | TRBV9 | TRBD1 | . | CASSRQGQWVNTEAFF | TGTGCCAGCAGCAGACAGGGGCAGTGGGTGAACACTGAAGCTTTCTTT
TRBJ2-7 | TRBV7-8 | . | . | CASSENRGDEQYF | TGTGCCAGCAGCGAGAATAGGGGCGACGAGCAGTACTTC
TRBJ1-6 | TRBV7-9 | . | few | CASQQGTGNSPLHF | TGTGCCAGCCAACAGGGAACGGGGAATTCACCCCTCCACTTT
TRBJ2-1 | TRBV15 | . | few | CATSRARGSEQFF | TGTGCCACCAGCAGAGCGAGGGGGAGTGAGCAGTTCTTC